The rows below give T cell receptor beta chains drawn from one sample of a study of blood T cell repertoires in COVID-19. Data came from immunoSEQ multiplex PCR; TCRdb stores just in-frame clones and leaves some out. The sample comprises about 43,000 clones, around 90% of which are singletons, and around 9.1% rests with the top ten. The sequenced material came from peripheral blood. The source is a woman aged 80 or older with active COVID-19. CDR3s include the opening cysteine and the closing phenylalanine or tryptophan. The order of the fields is D gene, J gene, clone size, V gene, CDR3 DNA, CDR3 protein. The D gene is left open where the match is weak. Clone size is shown for a subset of rows, as once, few, many or a class of expanded clone.

>.|TRBJ2-7|.|TRBV7-2
TGTGCCAGCAGCTTAACCAGGGGCGAGCAGTACTTC
CASSLTRGEQYF
>TRBD1|TRBJ1-6|.|TRBV6-2/TRBV6-3
TGTGCCAGCAGTTTATATACAGGGGGGAATTCACCCCTCCACTTT
CASSLYTGGNSPLHF
>TRBD2|TRBJ2-1|.|TRBV4-3
TGCGCCAGCAGCCAAGGACTAGCGGGGGGACTATCCTACAATGAGCAGTTCTTC
CASSQGLAGGLSYNEQFF
>TRBD2|TRBJ2-1|.|TRBV6-5
TGTGCCATACTAGCGGGGGTTAACAATGAGCAGTTCTTC
CAILAGVNNEQFF
>TRBD1|TRBJ1-2|.|TRBV5-1
TGCGCCAGCAGCTTTCAGGAGACAGGGGGTATCTATGGCTACACCTTC
CASSFQETGGIYGYTF
>TRBD2|TRBJ2-5|.|TRBV6-4
TGTGCCAGCAAGGGTCGGAGGACTAGCGGGAGCCAAGAGACCCAGTACTTC
CASKGRRTSGSQETQYF
>.|TRBJ2-1|.|TRBV6-6
TGTGCCAGCAGTTACCTACTCAGCGGTGAGCAGTTCTTC
CASSYLLSGEQFF
>TRBD1|TRBJ1-2|.|TRBV19
TGTGCCAGTAGTGCCCTACAGGGGATCTATGGCTACACCTTC
CASSALQGIYGYTF
>.|TRBJ2-6|.|TRBV30
TGTGCCTGGAGATACTCTGGGGCCAACGTCCTGACTTTC
CAWRYSGANVLTF
>.|TRBJ2-5|.|TRBV27
TGTGCCAGCAGTTTATCACAGGCTCAAGAGACCCAGTACTTC
CASSLSQAQETQYF
>TRBD1|TRBJ1-6|.|TRBV5-1
TGCGCCAGCAGCTTGAGGACAGGGGGCGCGGGTTCACCCCTCCACTTT
CASSLRTGGAGSPLHF
>TRBD2|TRBJ2-1|.|TRBV25-1
TGTGCCAGCAGTGAGCGGGGGTTGGGTGAGCAGTTCTTC
CASSERGLGEQFF
>.|TRBJ1-5|.|TRBV7-2
TGTGCCAGCTCAACTTTTGGCAATCAGCCCCAGCATTTT
CASSTFGNQPQHF
>TRBD2|TRBJ2-1|few|TRBV29-1
TGCAGCGTCACTAGCGGGGGATACTACAATGAGCAGTTCTTC
CSVTSGGYYNEQFF
>.|TRBJ2-1|.|TRBV19
TGTGCCAGTAGTGGCCCGTACCATGAGCAGTTCTTC
CASSGPYHEQFF
>.|TRBJ1-1|.|TRBV3-1/TRBV3-2
TGTGCCAGCAGCCAGAGGAACACTGAAGCTTTCTTT
CASSQRNTEAFF
>TRBD1|TRBJ2-2|.|TRBV6-2/TRBV6-3
TGTGCCAGCAGTTTAAACCGGGACAGGGTTAACACCGGGGAGCTGTTTTTT
CASSLNRDRVNTGELFF
>TRBD2|TRBJ2-5|.|TRBV19
TGTGCCAGTAGTATAGGCGGGGGGTCCCAAGAGACCCAGTACTTC
CASSIGGGSQETQYF
>.|TRBJ1-6|.|TRBV30
TGTGCCTGGAGTGGACAGAAATTAAGTACATCACCCCTCCACTTT
CAWSGQKLSTSPLHF
>.|TRBJ1-3|once|TRBV19
TGTGCCAGTAGCGGACAGCCTGGAAACACCATATATTTT
CASSGQPGNTIYF
>.|TRBJ1-6|once|TRBV30
TGTGCCTGGAGTTTATCTCAGTTAAGCTCCTATAATTCACCCCTCCACTTT
CAWSLSQLSSYNSPLHF
>.|TRBJ2-6|.|TRBV3-1/TRBV3-2
TGTGCCAGCAGCCCCGGGTTGGCCGGGGCCAACGTCCTGACTTTC
CASSPGLAGANVLTF
>.|TRBJ1-1|.|TRBV5-1
TGCGCCAGCAACCGAGCGGGACTTAACACTGAAGCTTTCTTT
CASNRAGLNTEAFF
>.|TRBJ1-6|few|TRBV7-2
TGTGCCAGCAGCTCCCGGAGGGGAAATAATTCACCCCTCCACTTT
CASSSRRGNNSPLHF
>.|TRBJ1-1|once|TRBV28
TGTGCCAGCAGTGTCCCGGGGAACACTGAAGCTTTCTTT
CASSVPGNTEAFF
>TRBD1|TRBJ1-6|.|TRBV5-8
TGTGCCACCAAGGTTCGGACAGGGGTGGTTAATTCACCCCTCCACTTT
CATKVRTGVVNSPLHF
>TRBD2|TRBJ2-4|.|TRBV18
TGTGCCAGCTCACCCGCGGGGGGTGGAGCCAAAAACATTCAGTACTTC
CASSPAGGGAKNIQYF
>.|TRBJ1-5|few|TRBV10-2
TGCGCCAGCAGTGAGGGGGCACGGCAGCCCCAGCATTTT
CASSEGARQPQHF
>.|TRBJ1-3|.|TRBV2
TGTGCCAGCAAGAGGCTATCTGGAAACACCATATATTTT
CASKRLSGNTIYF
>.|TRBJ1-6|many|TRBV2
TGTGCCAGCAGTGAAGCGCGCGCGTTAACCTCCTATAATTCACCCCTCCACTTT
CASSEARALTSYNSPLHF
>TRBD1|TRBJ1-5|few|TRBV6-5
TGTGCCAGCACTATTGCAGGGGGCATCAGTCAGCCCCAGCATTTT
CASTIAGGISQPQHF
>.|TRBJ2-6|.|TRBV3-1/TRBV3-2
TGTGCCAGCAGCCAAAAACACTCTGGGGCCAACGTCCTGACTTTC
CASSQKHSGANVLTF
>.|TRBJ2-1|.|TRBV28
TGTGCCAGCAGTTCCCAAGGACATTACAATGAGCAGTTCTTC
CASSSQGHYNEQFF
>.|TRBJ1-2|.|TRBV18
TGTGCCAGCTCACCACCCACAGGAGACTATGGCTACACCTTC
CASSPPTGDYGYTF
>TRBD2|TRBJ2-3|.|TRBV28
TGTGCCAGCAGTTCGCCCGGGACTAGCCTCACAGATACGCAGTATTTT
CASSSPGTSLTDTQYF
>.|TRBJ2-5|.|TRBV4-1
TGCGCCAGCAGCCAAGAATCTGCCCCAGGGCCTCAAGAGACCCAGTACTTC
CASSQESAPGPQETQYF
>.|TRBJ1-1|.|TRBV7-2
TGTGCCAGCAGAAACCAGGGGCAGAACACTGAAGCTTTCTTT
CASRNQGQNTEAFF
>.|TRBJ1-4|.|TRBV3-1/TRBV3-2
TGTGCCAGCAGCCAACAGGGTTTGACTAATGAAAAACTGTTTTTT
CASSQQGLTNEKLFF
>TRBD2|TRBJ2-3|once|TRBV10-3
TGTGCCATCAGTGAGTCGGGGACTAGCGGCACAGATACGCAGTATTTT
CAISESGTSGTDTQYF
>.|TRBJ1-1|.|TRBV6-6
TGTGTGTCCGGCGGACACGCGCTCATGAACACTGAAGCTTTCTTT
CVSGGHALMNTEAFF
>TRBD2|TRBJ2-1|.|TRBV15
TGTGCCACCAGCAGAGGCGGGACTAGCGGGGTTAATGAGCAGTTCTTC
CATSRGGTSGVNEQFF
>TRBD1|TRBJ1-3|.|TRBV28
TGTGCCAGCAGTTTCAGGGGGTACTCTGGAAACACCATATATTTT
CASSFRGYSGNTIYF